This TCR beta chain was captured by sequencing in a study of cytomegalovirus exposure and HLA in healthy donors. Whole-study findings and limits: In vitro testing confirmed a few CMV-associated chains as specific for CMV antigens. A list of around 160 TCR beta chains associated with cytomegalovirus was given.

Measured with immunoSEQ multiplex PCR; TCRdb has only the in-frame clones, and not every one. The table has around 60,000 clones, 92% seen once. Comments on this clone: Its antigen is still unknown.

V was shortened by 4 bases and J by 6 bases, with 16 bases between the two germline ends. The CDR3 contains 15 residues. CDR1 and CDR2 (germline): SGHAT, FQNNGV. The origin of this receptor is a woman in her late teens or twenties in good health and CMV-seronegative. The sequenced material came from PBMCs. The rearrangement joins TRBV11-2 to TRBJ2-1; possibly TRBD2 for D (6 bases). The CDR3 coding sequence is TGTGCCAGCAGCTCCCTCCGGGGTAGCGGCAATGAGCAGTTCTTC. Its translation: CASSSLRGSGNEQFF.